Presented here are 22 T cell receptor beta chains from one specimen sequenced in a study of cytomegalovirus exposure and HLA in healthy donors. The PCR made use of 60 Vbeta and 13 Jbeta primers. Generated by immunoSEQ multiplex PCR, the TCRdb table keeps only in-frame clones and is missing some. The table includes 150,000 to 160,000 clones, approximately 80% detected once. Sequenced input: PBMCs. The receptor set was obtained from a woman aged 40-49 years in good health and CMV-seronegative.

The chain couples TRBV29-1 to TRBJ1-2; D perhaps matches TRBD1 (5 bases). Germline lookup yields CDR1 SQVTM and CDR2 ANQGSEA. V shed 7 bases and J shed 0 bases, with 12 bases lying between them. The CDR3 contains 13 residues. CDR3 DNA: TGCAGCGCCCTGACAGCCACTAACTATGGCTACACCTTC. Translated, it gives CSALTATNYGYTF.

This sequence joins TRBV28 and TRBJ2-7, with 7 bases fitting TRBD1. The length of the CDR3 is 16 residues. The V gene end was trimmed by 5 bases and the J gene end by 5 bases; junction bases not matched to a gene: 15. Germline CDR1 and CDR2: MDHEN and SYDVKM. CDR3 bases: TGTGCCAGCAGTCCGGCGCTACAGGGGTGGCGGGACGAGCAGTACTTC. This codes for CASSPALQGWRDEQYF.

This rearrangement joins TRBV11-3 to TRBJ1-1; possible D gene TRBD1, 6 bases. The CDR3 totals 14 residues. Per the germline V gene, CDR1 is SGHNT and CDR2 is YENEEA. Trimming took 5 bases from V and 4 from J, leaving 14 bases between them. This CDR3 is CASSTTGTSTEAFF. CDR3 in DNA: TGTGCCAGCAGCACAACAGGGACCAGCACTGAAGCTTTCTTT.

The chain combines TRBV2 with TRBJ1-5; no reliable D call. The CDR3 spans 14 residues. With 4 bases removed from V and 2 bases from J, the gap between germline ends came to 9 bases. Per the germline V gene, CDR1 is SNHLY and CDR2 is FYNNEI. The DNA of the CDR3 is TGTGCCAGCAGTGGGGGAGTGGGCAATCAGCCCCAGCATTTT. This encodes CASSGGVGNQPQHF.

The rearrangement joins TRBV7-2 to TRBJ2-7; D call uncertain. The V gene lost 1 base and the J gene lost 4 bases, with 8 bases spanning the gap. There are 13 residues in the CDR3. Germline lookup yields CDR1 SGHTA and CDR2 FQGNSA. CDR3 sequence (DNA): TGTGCCAGCAGCTTAGGTTCAGGTTACGAGCAGTACTTC. Translated, it gives CASSLGSGYEQYF.

The chain couples TRBV6-5 to TRBJ1-5; D might be TRBD1 (6 bases). Per germline, CDR1 MNHEY and CDR2 SVGAGI. The V end lost 0 bases, the J end lost 4 bases, and 13 bases lay between the germline ends. This CDR3 is 16 amino acids long. CDR3 loop: CASSYSRETGNQPQHF. Written as DNA, the CDR3 is TGTGCCAGCAGTTACTCGAGGGAAACAGGGAATCAGCCCCAGCATTTT.

The chain joins TRBV18 to TRBJ2-5, with a possible D match to TRBD1 (6 bases). This CDR3 is 13 amino acids long. Trimming pared 3 bases from V and 2 bases from J, leaving 7 bases between. Per the germline V gene, CDR1 is KGHSH and CDR2 is LQKENI. The CDR3 DNA is TGTGCCAGCTCACCGGACAGTCAAGAGACCCAGTACTTC. It translates to CASSPDSQETQYF.

The V and J genes are TRBV7-2 and TRBJ2-7; no reliable D call. This CDR3 has 12 residues. Germline assignment: CDR1 SGHTA and CDR2 FQGNSA. Trimming removed 1 base at V and 7 bases at J, with 8 bases between. CDR3 DNA: TGTGCCAGCAGCTTAGATCTGGCAGAGCAGTACTTC. This gives the protein CASSLDLAEQYF.

The chain joins TRBV19 to TRBJ2-5, with 9 bases matching TRBD2. The CDR3 is 17 residues long. Losses at the gene ends were 5 bases for V and 4 bases for J; bases not matched to a gene: 14. In germline, CDR1 is LNHDA, CDR2 SQIVND (reference sequence). The CDR3 protein is CASSAIGAGGPLETQYF. In nucleotides, the CDR3 is TGTGCCAGTAGTGCCATAGGGGCGGGGGGGCCCTTAGAGACCCAGTACTTC.

This rearrangement joins TRBV2 to TRBJ2-7; 15 nucleotides line up with TRBD2. The V gene end was trimmed by 6 bases and the J gene end by 7 bases; junction bases not matched to a gene: 7. Germline CDR1 SNHLY, CDR2 FYNNEI. This CDR3 is 15 amino acids long. CDR3 sequence: CASSGLAGGLREQYF. The CDR3 bases are TGTGCCAGCAGCGGACTAGCGGGAGGGCTTAGGGAGCAGTACTTC.

This sequence joins TRBV6-1 and TRBJ1-4, with D maybe TRBD1 (6 bases). The ends were cut back, 4 bases at V and 8 bases at J, with 17 bases in the middle. CDR3 length: 15 residues. Germline V CDR1 and CDR2: MNHNS, SASEGT. CDR3 bases: TGTGCCAGCAGTGCGATACAGGGATTTGTCGAAAAACTGTTTTTT. Residues: CASSAIQGFVEKLFF.

The chain carries TRBV7-2 and TRBJ2-2; 8 positions agree with TRBD2. J lost 1 base, V lost 1 base, and 2 bases had no gene match. Germline CDR1 reads SGHTA; CDR2 reads FQGNSA. This CDR3 is built from 16 residues. The CDR3 protein is CASSLGAGGNTGELFF. In DNA, the CDR3 is TGTGCCAGCAGCTTAGGCGCGGGGGGGAACACCGGGGAGCTGTTTTTT.

Regarding this clone: Relative to the germline gene, one junction end is altered; a read error may explain this. The chain joins TRBV2 to TRBJ1-6; 9 bases are shared with TRBD1. CDR1 is SNHLY, CDR2 FYNNEI, per germline. CDR3 length: 15 amino acids. CDR3 in DNA: TGTGCCAGCAGGGCCGGGACAGGGAGTCATTCACCCTTCCACTTT. It is translated as CASRAGTGSHSPFHF.

The chain couples TRBV5-1 to TRBJ1-1, with no clear D. Trimming left V 5 bases short and J 1 base short, with 9 bases between. This CDR3 is 13 amino acids long. CDR1 is SGHRS, CDR2 YFSETQ, per germline. CDR3 coding DNA: TGCGCCAGCAGGCCCGCGGGGAACACTGAAGCTTTCTTT. Amino acids: CASRPAGNTEAFF.

This clone is a singleton in its sample. The chain uses TRBV2 and TRBJ2-7; the match to TRBD1 covers 8 bases. With 3 bases clipped from V and 3 bases from J, the junction kept 10 bases outside the gene matches. Looked up from germline, CDR1 is SNHLY and CDR2 is FYNNEI. The CDR3 length is 16 residues. The DNA of the CDR3 is TGTGCCAGCAGTGACTCGGGACAGGTTCACGGCTACGAGCAGTACTTC. Translated, it gives CASSDSGQVHGYEQYF.

V gene TRBV6-5 combines with J gene TRBJ2-5; a weak D match, TRBD1 (6 bases). V was trimmed by 3 bases and J by 5 bases, leaving 13 bases between them. This CDR3 comprises 14 residues. Germline lookup yields CDR1 MNHEY and CDR2 SVGAGI. The CDR3, as DNA: TGTGCCAGCAGTTATATTACAGGGTTTGAGACCCAGTACTTC. Amino acid sequence: CASSYITGFETQYF.

V usage is TRBV19 and J usage is TRBJ2-1; D perhaps matches TRBD2 (7 bases). CDR1 is LNHDA and CDR2 is SQIVND in the germline V gene (reference sequence). This CDR3 has 14 amino acids. Deletions cut 1 base from V and 8 bases from J, with 12 bases between. The CDR3 protein is CASSIVPGGHEQFF. The DNA of the CDR3 is TGTGCCAGTAGTATAGTGCCGGGGGGCCATGAGCAGTTCTTC.

The chain links TRBV28 to TRBJ2-7, with 7 positions matching TRBD1. This CDR3 is built from 16 residues. Germline CDR1 reads MDHEN; CDR2 reads SYDVKM. The ends lost 3 bases at V and 1 base at J; junction bases unmatched: 9. The CDR3 sequence: CASSLTRTGSSYEQYF. CDR3 nucleotide sequence: TGTGCCAGCAGTTTGACGAGGACAGGCTCTTCCTACGAGCAGTACTTC.

The chain recombines TRBV27 with TRBJ2-1; TRBD2 agrees at 9 bases. Germline V gives CDR1 MNHEY, CDR2 SMNVEV (reference sequence). The CDR3 has 16 residues. V lost 5 bases and J lost 4; bases outside the gene matches: 9. CDR3 DNA: TGTGCCAGCAGTCCGTCTGCGGGGGGGGCTTACAATGAGCAGTTCTTC. It is translated as CASSPSAGGAYNEQFF.

The CDR3: CASSQEGGQQLSYNSPLHF. CDR3 in DNA: TGCGCCAGCAGCCAAGAGGGGGGACAGCAACTCTCCTATAATTCACCCCTCCACTTT. This chain connects TRBV4-1 to TRBJ1-6; 7 bases are shared with TRBD1. Looked up from germline, CDR1 is MGHRA and CDR2 is YSYEKL. Germline trimming cut 0 bases from V and 0 bases from J; bases unmatched to any gene: 8. CDR3 length: 19 residues.

The CDR3 nucleotides read TGTGCCAGCACCCGTGCAACTAATGAAAAACTGTTTTTT. It is translated as CASTRATNEKLFF. This sequence joins TRBV28 and TRBJ1-4; D is uncertain. The CDR3 is 13 residues long. V lost 7 bases and J 0 bases, leaving 6 bases between the germline ends. The V gene's germline CDR1 is MDHEN and CDR2 SYDVKM.

The chain links TRBV5-4 to TRBJ1-6; D ambiguous. Looked up from germline, CDR1 is SGHNT and CDR2 is YYREEE (reference sequence). Trimming removed 0 bases at V and 8 bases at J, with 9 bases between. CDR3 size: 14 residues. The CDR3 sequence: CASSLAGSYSPLHF. The DNA for the CDR3 is TGTGCCAGCAGCTTGGCCGGGAGTTATTCACCCCTCCACTTT.